This T cell receptor (beta chain) derives from a study of blood T cell repertoires in COVID-19. Study in general: Sources were T cells, B-cell-depleted T cells, or PBMCs; the material itself was cDNA or gDNA.

Per the germline V gene, CDR1 is MNHEY and CDR2 is SVGEGT. The CDR3 contains 15 residues. V was clipped by 4 bases and J by 4 bases, with 14 bases between them. The count of this clone is one. It was during active infection that Seattle patients were enrolled and then longitudinally followed. Per the original methods: From reference gene primer amplification, estimates of nucleated cell counts were derived. The table came from immunoSEQ multiplex PCR; TCRdb's copy has only in-frame clones and leaves some out. V, J and clone size are taken as reported in that table, and D and trimming were inferred from the DNA itself. The repertoire holds about 370,000 clones, with about 89% as singletons.

The clonotype comes from a woman aged 25 to 39 with COVID-19, enrolled during active disease. The sequencing sample was made of peripheral blood. The gene calls are TRBV6-2 or TRBV6-3 and TRBJ1-3; D remains ambiguous. DNA for the CDR3: TGTGCCAGCAGTTTCGGGAGCGTAAGAGGAAACACCATATATTTT. Its protein is CASSFGSVRGNTIYF.